The 30 T cell receptor beta chains listed next were all sequenced from one sample in a study of cytomegalovirus exposure and HLA in healthy donors. With 60 Vbeta and 13 Jbeta primers, the PCR was carried out. Profiling relied on immunoSEQ multiplex PCR, and the TCRdb table lists in-frame clones only, not all of them. This sample has 100,000 to 150,000 clones, with roughly 77% found just once. Sequenced input: PBMCs. The source is a man under 40 in good health and CMV-seronegative.

The J gene is TRBJ2-1, the V gene TRBV4-2; no definite D call. This CDR3 region has 15 residues. The V end lost 1 base, the J end lost 8 bases, and 15 bases lay between the germline ends. The germline CDR1 and CDR2 sequences are LGHNA and YNFKEQ. The CDR3 DNA reads TGTGCCAGCAGCCAAGGCCCACTGAGGAGCGATGAGCAGTTCTTC. Amino acid sequence: CASSQGPLRSDEQFF.

This sequence joins TRBV27 and TRBJ2-6; D is unresolved. V lost 7 bases and J lost 0, with 7 bases in between. The CDR3 covers 14 residues. CDR1 is MNHEY and CDR2 is SMNVEV in the germline V gene (reference sequence). The CDR3 loop reads CASKQFSGANVLTF. CDR3 DNA sequence: TGTGCCAGCAAACAGTTCTCTGGGGCCAACGTCCTGACTTTC.

The chain couples TRBV5-1 to TRBJ2-7; TRBD1 aligns across 9 bases. Germline values: CDR1 SGHRS, CDR2 YFSETQ. The junction had 0 bases not matched to a gene; V was cut back by 3 bases and J by 2 bases. The CDR3 runs to 13 residues. The CDR3, as DNA: TGCGCCAGCAGCTGGACAGGGGCCTACGAGCAGTACTTC. It translates to CASSWTGAYEQYF.

This rearrangement joins TRBV27 to TRBJ2-7, with TRBD2 matching over 10 bases. The CDR3 is 14 amino acids. Per the germline V gene, CDR1 is MNHEY and CDR2 is SMNVEV (reference sequence). With 5 bases clipped from V and 3 bases from J, the junction kept 4 bases outside the gene matches. In DNA form, the CDR3 reads TGTGCCAGCAGTCAGAGCGGGGGGGACTACGAGCAGTACTTC. Its translation is CASSQSGGDYEQYF.

In its sample, this clone was seen a few times. This rearrangement joins TRBV5-1 to TRBJ2-1; 8 bases match TRBD2. CDR1 is SGHRS and CDR2 is YFSETQ in the germline V gene. With 4 bases clipped from V and 8 bases from J, the junction kept 14 bases outside the gene matches. The CDR3 runs 16 residues. CDR3 bases: TGCGCCAGCAGCCTAGAAGGACTAGCAGTCTCTTATGAGCAGTTCTTC. Residues: CASSLEGLAVSYEQFF.

The chain uses TRBV18 and TRBJ1-2; no firm D call. Germline assignment: CDR1 KGHSH and CDR2 LQKENI. Trimming left V 6 bases short and J 2 bases short, with 10 bases between. The CDR3 sequence is 13 residues long. Here the CDR3 reads CASSVDKNYGYTF. The CDR3 nucleotides are TGTGCCAGCTCGGTCGACAAGAACTATGGCTACACCTTC.

This chain joins TRBV15 and TRBJ2-1; 11 nucleotides align to TRBD2. The trim removed 3 bases at V and 8 bases at J, leaving 12 bases unmatched. There are 17 residues in the CDR3. Germline V gene sequence: CDR1 LNHNV, CDR2 YYDKDF (reference sequence). CDR3 in DNA: TGTGCCACCAGCAGCGGAAGGCTTAGCGGGAGGGCTGATGAGCAGTTCTTC. Protein product: CATSSGRLSGRADEQFF.

V is TRBV11-3 and J is TRBJ2-1, with 9 bases lining up with TRBD2. This CDR3 region has 15 residues. Germline CDR1 and CDR2: SGHNT and YENEEA. J lost 10 bases, V lost 1 base, and 8 bases had no gene match. The CDR3 loop is CASSLGGSGGLEQFF. The CDR3 region has the DNA TGTGCCAGCAGCTTAGGTGGAAGCGGGGGGCTAGAGCAGTTCTTC.

This clone appeared a few times. The chain carries TRBV5-5 and TRBJ2-6; 8 positions agree with TRBD1. The trim removed 4 bases at V and 2 bases at J, leaving 8 bases unmatched. The CDR3 loop spans 17 amino acids. CDR1 is SGHKS, CDR2 YYEKEE, per germline (reference sequence). Here the CDR3 DNA reads TGTGCCAGCAGCGATCTCAGGGGGCGGACTGGGGCCAACGTCCTGACTTTC. This codes for CASSDLRGRTGANVLTF.

The CDR3 nucleotides are TGTGCCAGCAGCTGGTCCAGGCTGAACACTGAAGCTTTCTTT. This gives the protein CASSWSRLNTEAFF. This chain links TRBV7-2 with TRBJ1-1, with D unclear. V gave up 4 bases and J gave up 0 bases, with 9 bases separating them. The CDR3 is 14 residues long. The germline V gene has CDR1 SGHTA and CDR2 FQGNSA.

This chain joins TRBV27 and TRBJ1-4; 7 bases line up with TRBD1. With V trimmed by 5 bases and J by 4 bases, 13 bases remained unmatched. Germline V CDR1 and CDR2: MNHEY, SMNVEV (reference sequence). The CDR3 has 17 residues. The CDR3 sequence: CASSPGQIQPHNEKLFF. CDR3 nucleotide sequence: TGTGCCAGCAGTCCGGGACAGATCCAACCTCATAATGAAAAACTGTTTTTT.

The CDR3 loop reads CASSSAGGGSQPQHF. Written as DNA, the CDR3 is TGTGCCAGCAGCTCAGCGGGAGGAGGAAGTCAGCCCCAGCATTTT. V is TRBV5-6 and J is TRBJ1-5; no reliable D call. Germline V lookup: CDR1 SGHDT, CDR2 YYEEEE. With 3 bases removed from V and 6 bases from J, the gap between germline ends came to 16 bases. The CDR3 totals 15 residues.

V and J are TRBV9 and TRBJ2-1; a weak D match, TRBD2 (5 bases). CDR1 is SGDLS and CDR2 is YYNGEE in the germline V gene. CDR3 length: 19 residues. V was clipped by 0 bases and J by 0 bases, with 19 bases between them. Here the CDR3 DNA reads TGTGCCAGCAGCGTAGAGTTTTCCGACTACTCCAGCTCCTACAATGAGCAGTTCTTC. Its protein product is CASSVEFSDYSSSYNEQFF.

The genes are TRBV4-1 and TRBJ1-1; perhaps TRBD1 as D (5 bases). The CDR3 is 16 residues long. Germline CDR1 MGHRA, CDR2 YSYEKL. V was trimmed by 4 bases and J by 5 bases, leaving 20 bases between them. The CDR3 sequence is CASSPFPPGKYTEAFF. The CDR3 nucleotides are TGCGCCAGCAGCCCCTTCCCCCCAGGGAAATATACTGAAGCTTTCTTT.

The J gene is TRBJ2-1, the V gene TRBV14, with TRBD2 matching 9 bases. V lost 5 bases, J lost 3 bases, and 8 bases stayed unmatched. The germline CDR1 and CDR2 sequences are SGHDN and FVKESK. The CDR3 consists of 16 residues. The CDR3 protein is CASSSRGRALYNEQFF. CDR3 coding DNA: TGTGCCAGCAGCAGTCGCGGGAGGGCCCTCTACAATGAGCAGTTCTTC. The entire variable domain, with the rest obtained from reference TRBV14 and TRBJ2-1, is as follows: EAGVTQFPSHSVIEKGQTVTLRCDPISGHDNLYWYRRVMGKEIKFLLHFVKESKQDESGMPNNRFLAERTGGTYSTLKVQPAELEDSGVYFCASSSRGRALYNEQFFGPGTRLTVL.

This clone was detected only once. The chain links TRBV4-1 to TRBJ1-4; D gene unclear. V dropped 0 bases and J dropped 9 bases, with 14 bases sitting between them. This CDR3 contains 15 residues. CDR1 is MGHRA, CDR2 YSYEKL, per germline. CDR3 loop: CASSQEAAAIQKLFF. CDR3 DNA: TGCGCCAGCAGCCAAGAGGCGGCAGCGATCCAAAAACTGTTTTTT.

V and J are TRBV18 and TRBJ2-3, with 8 bases that match TRBD1. The CDR3 runs to 15 residues. The ends lost 1 base at V and 6 bases at J; junction bases unmatched: 6. Germline assignment: CDR1 KGHSH and CDR2 LQKENI. DNA for the CDR3: TGTGCCAGCTCACCACGGGACAGGACCGCCGATACGCAGTATTTT. Translation: CASSPRDRTADTQYF.

The genes are TRBV6-1 and TRBJ1-5; maybe TRBD1 (5 bases). This CDR3 contains 17 residues. Germline CDR1 reads MNHNS; CDR2 reads SASEGT. Trimming pared 0 bases from V and 0 bases from J, leaving 12 bases between. As DNA, the CDR3 is TGTGCCAGCAGTGAAGCCCTGACAGAAGATAGCAATCAGCCCCAGCATTTT. Amino acids: CASSEALTEDSNQPQHF.

This clone was counted only a few times. The chain combines TRBV2 with TRBJ2-7, with TRBD1 as a possible D gene (6 bases). V lost 6 bases to trimming and J lost 6 bases, with 18 bases between them. Germline-derived CDR1 and CDR2 are SNHLY and FYNNEI. The CDR3 is 14 amino acids. The DNA for the CDR3 is TGTGCCAGCAGCGTACAGGGCAGCCCCTTCGAGCAGTACTTC. Encoded protein: CASSVQGSPFEQYF.

The rearrangement uses TRBV4-2 and TRBJ2-7; 8 bases agree with TRBD2. J gave up 3 bases and V 3 bases, and 4 bases lay outside the gene matches. This CDR3 region has 14 residues. Germline lookup yields CDR1 LGHNA and CDR2 YNFKEQ. CDR3 nucleotides: TGTGCCAGCAGCCAGGTGAGCGGGGGCTACGAGCAGTACTTC. Amino acids: CASSQVSGGYEQYF.

The chain uses TRBV5-1 and TRBJ1-1; D remains ambiguous. The V end lost 2 bases, the J end lost 8 bases, and 13 bases lay between the germline ends. The germline gives CDR1 SGHRS, CDR2 YFSETQ. The CDR3 covers 13 residues. The CDR3 region is CASSFDDNTEAFF. The CDR3 nucleotides are TGCGCCAGCAGCTTCGACGACAATACAGAAGCTTTCTTT. The full variable domain, with the rest looked up from reference TRBV5-1 and TRBJ1-1, is KAGVTQTPRYLIKTRGQQVTLSCSPISGHRSVSWYQQTPGQGLQFLFEYFSETQRNKGNFPGRFSGRQFSNSRSEMNVSTLELGDSALYLCASSFDDNTEAFFGQGTRLTVV.

The chain has TRBV7-9 and TRBJ1-4, with TRBD1 matching 8 bases. The CDR3 is 15 amino acids. Germline V gives CDR1 SEHNR, CDR2 FQNEAQ (reference sequence). V shed 2 bases, J shed 3 bases, and the junction held 2 bases outside the gene matches. The CDR3 nucleotides read TGTGCCAGCAGCTTACGACAGGGGCCTAATGAAAAACTGTTTTTT. Translated: CASSLRQGPNEKLFF.

The gene calls are TRBV27 and TRBJ1-2, with 9 bases matching TRBD1. CDR1 and CDR2 from the germline V gene are MNHEY and SMNVEV (reference sequence). The V and J ends lost 5 bases and 13 bases, in that order; junction bases with no gene match: 8. The CDR3 sequence is 12 residues long. The CDR3 region has the DNA TGTGCCAGCAGTGTCCTACAGGGGGCACTCACCTTC. It yields the protein CASSVLQGALTF.

This chain joins TRBV7-2 and TRBJ2-2; TRBD1 might be the D (6 bases). Trimming took off 7 bases at V and 2 bases at J, with 17 bases between the two ends. CDR1 SGHTA and CDR2 FQGNSA come from the germline V gene. The CDR3 has 16 amino acids. The CDR3 nucleotides read TGTGCCAGCACCCCCAGGGGCAGTATCAACACCGGGGAGCTGTTTTTT. It encodes CASTPRGSINTGELFF.

This clone was seen more than once but under ten times. V is TRBV4-3 and J is TRBJ1-1; the D is unclear. Germline V gene data show CDR1 as LGHNA and CDR2 as YSLEER. The CDR3 consists of 14 residues. Trimming pared 3 bases from V and 1 base from J, leaving 9 bases between. Written as DNA, the CDR3 is TGCGCCAGCAGCCAGCAACAGACGAACACTGAAGCTTTCTTT. Protein product: CASSQQQTNTEAFF.

V is TRBV9 and J is TRBJ1-5, with D hard to call. CDR3 length equals 13 residues. Trimming left V 4 bases short and J 5 bases short, with 10 bases between. Germline assignment: CDR1 SGDLS and CDR2 YYNGEE. The CDR3, as DNA: TGTGCCAGCAGCAAAGAGATGGATCAGCCCCAGCATTTT. Its translation: CASSKEMDQPQHF.

This chain connects TRBV5-1 to TRBJ2-7, with 7 bases lining up with TRBD1. Germline trimming cut 3 bases from V and 3 bases from J; bases unmatched to any gene: 3. Germline V gene data show CDR1 as SGHRS and CDR2 as YFSETQ. This CDR3 spans 13 amino acids. The CDR3 coding sequence is TGCGCCAGCAGCTGGGACAGCCACTACGAGCAGTACTTC. This codes for CASSWDSHYEQYF.

The rearrangement joins TRBV13 to TRBJ1-1; possibly TRBD1 for D (6 bases). Germline-derived CDR1 and CDR2 are PRHDT and FYEKMQ (reference sequence). Trimming took off 7 bases at V and 7 bases at J, with 13 bases between the two ends. This CDR3 region has 12 residues. CDR3 sequence reads: CASTTTGHEAFF. The CDR3 region has the DNA TGTGCCAGCACCACGACAGGCCATGAAGCTTTCTTT.

The V and J genes are TRBV28 and TRBJ2-7, with a possible D match to TRBD2 (6 bases). V dropped 5 bases and J dropped 3 bases, with 11 bases sitting between them. CDR1 is MDHEN, CDR2 SYDVKM, per germline. The CDR3 is made up of 13 amino acids. The DNA of the CDR3 is TGTGCCAGCAGTCGCGGGAATTACTACGAGCAGTACTTC. It is translated as CASSRGNYYEQYF.

This clone was counted a single time. This rearrangement joins TRBV27 to TRBJ1-5; D remains ambiguous. Germline values: CDR1 MNHEY, CDR2 SMNVEV (reference sequence). The CDR3 is 12 residues long. Trimming left V 3 bases short and J 5 bases short, with 5 bases between. The CDR3 sequence is CASSFRDQPQHF. The CDR3 DNA reads TGTGCCAGCAGTTTTCGCGATCAGCCCCAGCATTTT.